This is a list of T cell receptor beta chains from one sample in a study of blood T cell repertoires in COVID-19. The protocol was immunoSEQ multiplex PCR, while the TCRdb copy is restricted to in-frame clones and leaves out a portion. The sample has over 150,000 clones; about 80% are singletons. Input material: peripheral blood. These TCRs come from a human donor with acute or convalescent COVID-19. The donor label of this sample is uncertain. Each CDR3 is given with its conserved first and last residue. D genes are given only for firm matches. Not every row has a clone size; where given, it reads once, few, many or a size class.

V: TRBV6-5
J: TRBJ1-1
D: TRBD1
size: NA
DNA: TGTGCCAGCAGCAAAGGACAGGGCTCAACTGAAGCTTTCTTT
CDR3: CASSKGQGSTEAFF

V: TRBV27
J: TRBJ1-1
D: TRBD1
size: few
DNA: TGTGCCAGCAGTTTATCAGCCCCGGGACAGGGAGGAGCGCCGGTAGCTTTCTTT
CDR3: CASSLSAPGQGGAPVAFF

V: TRBV7-8
J: TRBJ1-1
D: NA
size: NA
DNA: TGTGCCAGCAGCTTTGATGGGAGACAGAACACTGAAGCTTTCTTT
CDR3: CASSFDGRQNTEAFF

V: TRBV5-5
J: TRBJ1-3
D: NA
size: NA
DNA: TGTGCCAGCAGCCTGGCTGCAGGGAACTCTGGAAACACCATATATTTT
CDR3: CASSLAAGNSGNTIYF

V: TRBV28
J: TRBJ1-4
D: NA
size: once
DNA: TGTGCCAGCAGTTTAGGGGCTCTTAGGGGCCAAAGAAAACTGTTTTTT
CDR3: CASSLGALRGQRKLFF

V: TRBV6-5
J: TRBJ1-3
D: NA
size: NA
DNA: TGTGCCAGCACCCAGGCTCCTGGAAACACCATATATTTT
CDR3: CASTQAPGNTIYF

V: TRBV7-3
J: TRBJ2-1
D: TRBD2
size: NA
DNA: TGTGCCAGCAGCCCGGGGCGCGGGAGCTCCTACAATGAGCAGTTCTTC
CDR3: CASSPGRGSSYNEQFF

V: TRBV7-2
J: TRBJ2-7
D: TRBD2
size: once
DNA: TGTGCCAGCAGCTTATTCCGGGAGGATGAGCAGTACTTC
CDR3: CASSLFREDEQYF

V: TRBV4-3
J: TRBJ2-7
D: TRBD2
size: few
DNA: TGCGCCAGCAGCCCCGGCTGGCTAGTGGGAGGGACCAAGTCCTACGAGCAGTACTTC
CDR3: CASSPGWLVGGTKSYEQYF

V: TRBV5-1
J: TRBJ2-3
D: TRBD2
size: NA
DNA: TGCGCCAGCAGCTTGGTCGGGAGGGACGGTACAGATACGCAGTATTTT
CDR3: CASSLVGRDGTDTQYF

V: TRBV12-3/TRBV12-4
J: TRBJ1-2
D: NA
size: NA
DNA: TGTGCCAGCAGCCCTGACAGTCGTAAAAGCACCTTC
CDR3: CASSPDSRKSTF

V: TRBV4-3
J: TRBJ1-2
D: NA
size: NA
DNA: TGCGCCAGCAGCCCGCGGCCCAACCAGGGCTCCTTCTATGGCTACACCTTC
CDR3: CASSPRPNQGSFYGYTF

V: TRBV4-1
J: TRBJ2-7
D: TRBD1
size: NA
DNA: TGCGCCAGCAGTCGAGTGGGGACAGGGTGGGGGGAGCAGTACTTC
CDR3: CASSRVGTGWGEQYF